Listed here are 16 T cell receptor beta chains from one sample, sequenced in a study of PD-L1 blockade in urothelial cancer. As to time point: peripheral blood 6 weeks after treatment start. The protocol was immunoSEQ multiplex PCR, while the TCRdb copy is restricted to in-frame clones and leaves out a portion. The table lists roughly 120,000 clones, around 88% of them singletons. The input for sequencing was PBMCs, taken around atezolizumab (anti-PD-L1) treatment. The receptors here all came from a man in his 60s with urothelial cancer.

This clone has a handful of counts. J is TRBJ2-1 and V is TRBV9; D is perhaps TRBD2 (6 bases). This CDR3 region has 14 residues. CDR1 and CDR2 from the germline V gene are SGDLS and YYNGEE. Trimming cost V 0 bases and J 9 bases, with 13 bases left between them. CDR3 nucleotides: TGTGCCAGCAGCGTAGGCGGGACGGGCGGTGAGCAGTTCTTC. This encodes CASSVGGTGGEQFF.

In nucleotides, the CDR3 is TGTGCCAGCACGAATCTGGCGGAGTACACTGAAGCTTTCTTT. Amino acid sequence: CASTNLAEYTEAFF. The chain uses TRBV6-5 and TRBJ1-1, with no clear D. The CDR3 covers 14 residues. Trimming shortened V by 7 bases and J by 3 bases, and 15 bases separated the two germline ends. Germline loops: CDR1 MNHEY, CDR2 SVGAGI.

The chain links TRBV9 to TRBJ1-3; 7 nucleotides line up with TRBD1. Germline assignment: CDR1 SGDLS and CDR2 YYNGEE. This CDR3 has 16 amino acids. The V and J ends lost 4 bases and 0 bases, in that order; junction bases with no gene match: 7. The CDR3 loop is CASSPEGQNSGNTIYF. The CDR3 DNA reads as TGTGCCAGCAGCCCCGAGGGACAGAACTCTGGAAACACCATATATTTT.

The V call is TRBV5-1, the J call TRBJ1-1, with a weak D call TRBD1 (5 bases). The V and J ends lost 3 bases and 7 bases respectively, with 13 bases between them. Germline V gene sequence: CDR1 SGHRS, CDR2 YFSETQ. The CDR3 sequence is 13 residues long. CDR3 in DNA: TGCGCCAGCAGCTCCCCGGGGGTAGTTGAAGCTTTCTTT. This encodes CASSSPGVVEAFF.

This clone was observed a few times. The rearrangement joins TRBV28 to TRBJ1-2, with D possibly TRBD1 on 5 matching bases. The V gene's germline CDR1 is MDHEN and CDR2 SYDVKM. With 3 bases removed from V and 5 bases from J, the gap between germline ends came to 10 bases. This CDR3 region has 13 residues. CDR3 residues: CASSFDSSYGYTF. The CDR3, as DNA: TGTGCCAGCAGTTTTGACAGCTCTTATGGCTACACCTTC.

J is TRBJ1-6 and V is TRBV5-5; D remains ambiguous. V dropped 1 base and J dropped 6 bases, with 11 bases sitting between them. The CDR3 extends over 15 amino acids. Germline V gives CDR1 SGHKS, CDR2 YYEKEE (reference sequence). The CDR3 region has the DNA TGTGCCAGCAGCTTGATGGAAGGAGGTAATTCACCCCTCCACTTT. Translation: CASSLMEGGNSPLHF.

J is TRBJ2-2 and V is TRBV2; D possibly corresponds to TRBD1 (6 bases). There are 13 residues in the CDR3. Germline-derived CDR1 and CDR2 are SNHLY and FYNNEI. Deletions cut 3 bases from V and 7 bases from J, with 9 bases between. CDR3 in amino acids: CASSEKGVGELFF. CDR3 nucleotides: TGTGCCAGCAGTGAGAAGGGGGTCGGGGAGCTGTTTTTT. The variable domain in full, with the rest retrieved from reference TRBV2 and TRBJ2-2, is EPEVTQTPSHQVTQMGQEVILRCVPISNHLYFYWYRQILGQKVEFLVSFYNNEISEKSEIFDDQFSVERPDGSNFTLKIRSTKLEDSAMYFCASSEKGVGELFFGEGSRLTVL.

CDR3: CASSLYGRATTEAFF. In DNA, the CDR3 is TGTGCCAGCAGTTTATATGGCAGGGCTACCACTGAAGCTTTCTTT. The chain has TRBV28 and TRBJ1-1; TRBD1 is a possible D gene (5 bases). This CDR3 has 15 amino acids. Germline V gene lookup returns CDR1 MDHEN and CDR2 SYDVKM. The ends were cut back, 1 base at V and 4 bases at J, with 13 bases in the middle. Based on the CDR3 plus reference TRBV28 and TRBJ1-1, the full variable domain is DVKVTQSSRYLVKRTGEKVFLECVQDMDHENMFWYRQDPGLGLRLIYFSYDVKMKEKGDIPEGYSVSREKKERFSLILESASTNQTSMYLCASSLYGRATTEAFFGQGTRLTVV.

DNA for the CDR3: TGCGCCAGCAGCTTGGGTAGCGGGGGATTCTACAATGAGCAGTTCTTC. This codes for CASSLGSGGFYNEQFF. This chain joins TRBV5-1 and TRBJ2-1, with TRBD2 matching 9 bases. Germline CDR1 reads SGHRS; CDR2 reads YFSETQ. V was pared by 0 bases and J by 3 bases, with 4 bases of the junction left unmatched. This CDR3 has 16 amino acids.

The chain uses TRBV28 and TRBJ1-2, with 7 bases that match TRBD1. The CDR3 totals 14 residues. V was pared by 10 bases and J by 8 bases, with 16 bases of the junction left unmatched. Germline assignment: CDR1 MDHEN and CDR2 SYDVKM. CDR3 in DNA: TGTGCCATCCGCACCGGGACAGAAGCGTGGGGCTACACCTTC. The encoded protein is CAIRTGTEAWGYTF.

The chain carries TRBV18 and TRBJ1-1; D ambiguous. With 3 bases removed from V and 3 bases from J, the gap between germline ends came to 11 bases. Germline lookup yields CDR1 KGHSH and CDR2 LQKENI. The CDR3 covers 14 residues. The CDR3: CASSPLTVDTEAFF. DNA for the CDR3: TGTGCCAGCTCACCTCTCACAGTGGACACTGAAGCTTTCTTT.

This clone appeared once. The CDR3 region is CASSQDTSDTDTQYF. The CDR3 DNA reads TGTGCCAGCAGCCAAGATACTAGCGACACAGATACGCAGTATTTT. The rearrangement uses TRBV14 and TRBJ2-3; 7 positions match TRBD2. The ends lost 0 bases at V and 2 bases at J; junction bases unmatched: 2. The CDR3 is 15 residues long. Germline CDR1 is SGHDN and CDR2 is FVKESK.

V is TRBV4-1 and J is TRBJ2-1, with 11 positions matching TRBD2. The CDR3 is 18 amino acids. The germline V gene encodes CDR1 MGHRA and CDR2 YSYEKL. Trimming removed 1 base from V and 4 bases from J; junction bases left unmatched: 9. In DNA, the CDR3 is TGCGCCAGCAGCCAAGTGTCACTAGCGGGAGAGGGATACAATGAGCAGTTCTTC. Its translation is CASSQVSLAGEGYNEQFF.

This rearrangement joins TRBV6-1 to TRBJ2-1; possibly TRBD2 for D (5 bases). The CDR3 runs 14 residues. Germline values: CDR1 MNHNS, CDR2 SASEGT. Trimming stripped 5 bases from V and 1 base from J, with 9 bases between. The DNA of the CDR3 is TGTGCCAGCAGTACTAGGGAATCCTACAATGAGCAGTTCTTC. It encodes CASSTRESYNEQFF.

V is TRBV5-8 and J is TRBJ1-5; D uncertain. The CDR3 has 17 amino acids. Trimming removed 4 bases at V and 0 bases at J, with 17 bases between. Germline CDR1 reads SGHTS; CDR2 reads YDEGEE. The CDR3 coding sequence is TGTGCCAGCAGCCCTTGGAGTGCGACGGATAGCAATCAGCCCCAGCATTTT. This codes for CASSPWSATDSNQPQHF.

V is TRBV7-2 and J is TRBJ1-2; 7 bases agree with TRBD1. Germline trimming cut 5 bases from V and 7 bases from J; bases unmatched to any gene: 10. This CDR3 has 14 amino acids. Germline V CDR1 and CDR2: SGHTA, FQGNSA. CDR3 sequence reads: CASSQGTDVGGYTF. The DNA for the CDR3 is TGTGCCAGCAGCCAAGGGACAGACGTTGGTGGCTACACCTTC.